Listed below are T cell receptor beta chains from one sample, sequenced in a study of response to subunit inactivated influenza vaccine. One entry per CDR3 protein results from TCRdb running MiXCR on the RT-PCR reads. The sample shows around 580,000 distinct CDR3 sequences, 12% of them seen only once. The sample here was PBMCs from blood, taken on the day of vaccination. Receptor source: a man between 45 and 60 years old who received an inactivated influenza vaccine. CDR3s include the opening cysteine and the closing phenylalanine or tryptophan. A D gene is named only where the DNA matches it firmly. A clone size is listed for some rows: how often the clone was seen (once, few, many), or a class if it is expanded.

D gene: TRBD1; clone size: -; J gene: TRBJ2-7; V gene: TRBV20-1; CDR3 protein: CSARDVGQGLYEQYF; CDR3 DNA: TGCAGTGCTAGAGATGTGGGACAGGGACTCTACGAGCAGTACTTC
D gene: -; clone size: -; J gene: TRBJ2-7; V gene: TRBV6-2/TRBV6-3; CDR3 protein: CASSYSPEGYEQYF; CDR3 DNA: TGTGCCAGCAGTTACTCGCCGGAGGGGTACGAGCAGTACTTC
D gene: -; clone size: few; J gene: TRBJ2-1; V gene: TRBV7-9; CDR3 protein: CASRAGSEQFF; CDR3 DNA: TGTGCCAGCAGGGCCGGGTCGGAGCAGTTCTTC
D gene: TRBD2; clone size: -; J gene: TRBJ2-1; V gene: TRBV20-1; CDR3 protein: CSASLRGLAGGAYNEQFF; CDR3 DNA: TGCAGTGCTAGCTTGAGGGGACTAGCGGGAGGAGCCTACAATGAGCAGTTCTTC
D gene: -; clone size: many; J gene: TRBJ2-3; V gene: TRBV12-3/TRBV12-4; CDR3 protein: CASSPGNTQYF; CDR3 DNA: TGTGCCAGCAGTCCCGGCAATACGCAGTATTTT
D gene: TRBD1; clone size: few; J gene: TRBJ2-5; V gene: TRBV29-1; CDR3 protein: CSVDSRGGQGVRDETQYF; CDR3 DNA: TGCAGCGTTGATAGTCGTGGGGGACAGGGGGTTCGTGATGAGACCCAGTACTTC
D gene: TRBD2; clone size: -; J gene: TRBJ2-7; V gene: TRBV7-2; CDR3 protein: CASSLGTSGRVYEQYF; CDR3 DNA: TGTGCCAGCAGCCTCGGGACTAGCGGGAGGGTATACGAGCAGTACTTC
D gene: TRBD2; clone size: -; J gene: TRBJ2-1; V gene: TRBV11-2; CDR3 protein: CASSSRGASGGPSSYNEQFF; CDR3 DNA: TGTGCCAGCAGCTCCCGAGGGGCTAGCGGGGGCCCTAGCTCCTACAATGAGCAGTTCTTC
D gene: -; clone size: -; J gene: TRBJ2-5; V gene: TRBV28; CDR3 protein: CASSLGTFVETQYF; CDR3 DNA: TGTGCCAGCAGCCTCGGGACGTTCGTCGAGACCCAGTACTTC
D gene: TRBD2; clone size: -; J gene: TRBJ2-1; V gene: TRBV11-2; CDR3 protein: CASSFSGSAWEQFF; CDR3 DNA: TGTGCCAGCAGCTTTAGCGGGAGCGCGTGGGAGCAGTTCTTC
D gene: -; clone size: few; J gene: TRBJ2-5; V gene: TRBV28; CDR3 protein: CASSPTGGEETQYF; CDR3 DNA: TGTGCCAGCAGCCCTACGGGTGGTGAAGAGACCCAGTACTTC
D gene: -; clone size: few; J gene: TRBJ2-5; V gene: TRBV20-1; CDR3 protein: CSAREGRDRTQYF; CDR3 DNA: TGCAGTGCTAGAGAAGGACGTGATAGGACCCAGTACTTC
D gene: -; clone size: few; J gene: TRBJ2-7; V gene: TRBV20-1; CDR3 protein: CSARGSRAYEQYF; CDR3 DNA: TGCAGTGCTAGAGGGTCCCGCGCCTACGAGCAGTACTTC
D gene: -; clone size: -; J gene: TRBJ2-5; V gene: TRBV4-1; CDR3 protein: CASSQDRSETQYF; CDR3 DNA: TGCGCCAGCAGCCAAGACCGCAGTGAGACCCAGTACTTC
D gene: TRBD2; clone size: -; J gene: TRBJ2-3; V gene: TRBV7-6; CDR3 protein: CASSSRGGSYTDTQYF; CDR3 DNA: TGTGCCAGCAGCTCCCGGGGGGGTTCCTACACAGATACGCAGTATTTT
D gene: TRBD2; clone size: -; J gene: TRBJ2-5; V gene: TRBV7-9; CDR3 protein: CASSSRTSGIKETQYF; CDR3 DNA: TGTGCCAGCAGCTCCCGGACTAGCGGGATTAAGGAGACCCAGTACTTC
D gene: -; clone size: many; J gene: TRBJ2-2; V gene: TRBV6-2/TRBV6-3; CDR3 protein: CASSYSGIGELFF; CDR3 DNA: TGTGCCAGCAGTTACTCGGGAATCGGGGAGCTGTTTTTT
D gene: -; clone size: -; J gene: TRBJ1-5; V gene: TRBV19; CDR3 protein: CASSPWDIYYNQPQHF; CDR3 DNA: TGTGCCAGTAGTCCCTGGGACATCTATTACAATCAGCCCCAGCATTTT
D gene: TRBD2; clone size: many; J gene: TRBJ2-1; V gene: TRBV20-1; CDR3 protein: CSARSGGGNNEQFF; CDR3 DNA: TGCAGTGCTAGAAGCGGGGGGGGTAACAATGAGCAGTTCTTC
D gene: TRBD1; clone size: -; J gene: TRBJ2-5; V gene: TRBV7-2; CDR3 protein: CASSLAGTGKETQYF; CDR3 DNA: TGTGCCAGCAGCTTAGCGGGGACAGGGAAAGAGACCCAGTACTTC
D gene: -; clone size: few; J gene: TRBJ2-1; V gene: TRBV12-3/TRBV12-4; CDR3 protein: CASTNNVPNNEQFF; CDR3 DNA: TGTGCCAGCACCAACAACGTCCCTAACAATGAGCAGTTCTTC
D gene: TRBD2; clone size: many; J gene: TRBJ2-7; V gene: TRBV25-1; CDR3 protein: CASSEAGAREQYF; CDR3 DNA: TGTGCCAGCAGTGAGGCGGGAGCGCGAGAGCAGTACTTC
D gene: -; clone size: few; J gene: TRBJ2-7; V gene: TRBV18; CDR3 protein: CASSRGVHEQYF; CDR3 DNA: TGTGCCAGCTCCCGAGGAGTCCACGAGCAGTACTTC
D gene: -; clone size: few; J gene: TRBJ2-7; V gene: TRBV29-1; CDR3 protein: CSVEKTDPWEQYF; CDR3 DNA: TGCAGCGTTGAAAAGACGGACCCCTGGGAGCAGTACTTC
D gene: TRBD1; clone size: few; J gene: TRBJ1-6; V gene: TRBV6-1; CDR3 protein: CASSLSRTGGYSPLHF; CDR3 DNA: TGTGCCAGCAGTCTCTCCCGGACAGGGGGATATTCACCCCTCCACTTT
D gene: -; clone size: few; J gene: TRBJ1-1; V gene: TRBV7-8; CDR3 protein: CASSPKEVFF; CDR3 DNA: TGTGCCAGCAGCCCAAAGGAGGTTTTCTTT
D gene: TRBD1; clone size: -; J gene: TRBJ1-5; V gene: TRBV20-1; CDR3 protein: CSPHSRQGGNQPQHF; CDR3 DNA: TGCAGTCCCCATTCCAGACAGGGAGGCAATCAGCCCCAGCATTTT
D gene: TRBD2; clone size: -; J gene: TRBJ2-1; V gene: TRBV7-2; CDR3 protein: CASSLPGLAYEQFF; CDR3 DNA: TGTGCCAGCAGCTTACCGGGACTAGCATATGAGCAGTTCTTC
D gene: TRBD2; clone size: -; J gene: TRBJ2-1; V gene: TRBV3-1; CDR3 protein: CASSQAASGGDRFF; CDR3 DNA: TGTGCCAGCAGCCAAGCCGCTAGCGGGGGGGATCGGTTCTTC
D gene: TRBD2; clone size: many; J gene: TRBJ2-7; V gene: TRBV6-2/TRBV6-3; CDR3 protein: CASRGASGTPYEQYF; CDR3 DNA: TGTGCCAGCAGGGGGGCTAGCGGGACCCCCTACGAGCAGTACTTC
D gene: -; clone size: -; J gene: TRBJ2-3; V gene: TRBV5-1; CDR3 protein: CASTRDRGTDTQYF; CDR3 DNA: TGCGCCAGCACTCGGGACCGGGGGACAGATACGCAGTATTTT
D gene: TRBD1; clone size: -; J gene: TRBJ2-2; V gene: TRBV28; CDR3 protein: CASSDTLWQGATGELFF; CDR3 DNA: TGTGCCAGCAGTGATACCCTTTGGCAGGGGGCCACCGGGGAGCTGTTTTTT
D gene: TRBD2; clone size: -; J gene: TRBJ2-1; V gene: TRBV5-1; CDR3 protein: CASSLFPSGGPHDYNEQFF; CDR3 DNA: TGCGCCAGCAGCTTGTTTCCTAGCGGGGGGCCCCACGATTACAATGAGCAGTTCTTC
D gene: TRBD1; clone size: few; J gene: TRBJ1-1; V gene: TRBV5-6; CDR3 protein: CASSLAGTGSTEAFF; CDR3 DNA: TGTGCCAGCAGCTTGGCCGGGACAGGCAGCACTGAAGCTTTCTTT
D gene: TRBD1; clone size: -; J gene: TRBJ2-7; V gene: TRBV7-8; CDR3 protein: CASSSRGQGAWEQYF; CDR3 DNA: TGTGCCAGCAGCTCTAGGGGACAGGGGGCTTGGGAGCAGTACTTC
D gene: -; clone size: many; J gene: TRBJ2-2; V gene: TRBV4-2; CDR3 protein: CATRTANTGELFF; CDR3 DNA: TGTGCCACTAGGACAGCGAACACCGGGGAGCTGTTTTTT
D gene: TRBD2; clone size: -; J gene: TRBJ2-3; V gene: TRBV20-1; CDR3 protein: CSARGLIAGGKDTQYF; CDR3 DNA: TGCAGTGCTAGAGGGCTGATAGCGGGGGGTAAAGATACGCAGTATTTT
D gene: -; clone size: many; J gene: TRBJ2-4; V gene: TRBV12-3/TRBV12-4; CDR3 protein: CASSRMTVQNIQYF; CDR3 DNA: TGTGCCAGCAGCCGTATGACAGTCCAAAACATTCAGTACTTC
D gene: -; clone size: -; J gene: TRBJ2-5; V gene: TRBV7-2; CDR3 protein: CASSLEASSQTQYF; CDR3 DNA: TGTGCCAGCAGCTTAGAGGCTAGTTCGCAGACCCAGTACTTC
D gene: TRBD2; clone size: many; J gene: TRBJ2-1; V gene: TRBV10-3; CDR3 protein: CAIGIAGNNEQFF; CDR3 DNA: TGTGCCATCGGGATAGCGGGGAACAATGAGCAGTTCTTC
D gene: -; clone size: few; J gene: TRBJ2-3; V gene: TRBV20-1; CDR3 protein: CSAPVIRAPGTDTQYF; CDR3 DNA: TGCAGTGCCCCAGTCATCCGGGCCCCCGGCACAGATACGCAGTATTTT
D gene: -; clone size: few; J gene: TRBJ1-1; V gene: TRBV20-1; CDR3 protein: CSARKGQLNTEAFF; CDR3 DNA: TGCAGTGCTAGAAAAGGACAGTTGAACACTGAAGCTTTCTTT
D gene: -; clone size: -; J gene: TRBJ2-3; V gene: TRBV4-1; CDR3 protein: CASSQDGPSTDTHYF; CDR3 DNA: TGCGCCAGCAGCCAAGACGGCCCTAGCACAGATACGCATTATTTT
D gene: -; clone size: -; J gene: TRBJ1-2; V gene: TRBV20-1; CDR3 protein: CSARNSNYGYTF; CDR3 DNA: TGCAGTGCGAGGAACTCTAACTATGGCTACACCTTC
D gene: TRBD2; clone size: many; J gene: TRBJ2-7; V gene: TRBV5-1; CDR3 protein: CASSTSGIRSYEQYF; CDR3 DNA: TGCGCCAGCAGCACTAGCGGGATAAGGTCCTACGAGCAGTACTTC
D gene: -; clone size: -; J gene: TRBJ2-7; V gene: TRBV10-3; CDR3 protein: CAINPGNPYEQYF; CDR3 DNA: TGTGCCATCAATCCCGGCAACCCCTACGAGCAGTACTTC
D gene: -; clone size: -; J gene: TRBJ2-7; V gene: TRBV5-6; CDR3 protein: CASSRNYEQYF; CDR3 DNA: TGTGCCAGCAGCCGCAACTACGAGCAGTACTTC
D gene: TRBD1; clone size: -; J gene: TRBJ1-2; V gene: TRBV18; CDR3 protein: CASSPPDRENGYTF; CDR3 DNA: TGTGCCAGCTCACCCCCGGACAGGGAAAATGGCTACACCTTC
D gene: -; clone size: few; J gene: TRBJ1-3; V gene: TRBV29-1; CDR3 protein: CSVMQGTGNTIYF; CDR3 DNA: TGCAGCGTGATGCAGGGTACTGGAAACACCATATATTTT
D gene: TRBD2; clone size: few; J gene: TRBJ2-3; V gene: TRBV5-1; CDR3 protein: CASSLEGSKLAGGRDTQYF; CDR3 DNA: TGCGCCAGCAGCTTGGAAGGATCCAAACTAGCGGGGGGTAGAGATACGCAGTATTTT
D gene: -; clone size: -; J gene: TRBJ1-1; V gene: TRBV6-2/TRBV6-3; CDR3 protein: CASSYTLGGGTEAFF; CDR3 DNA: TGTGCCAGCAGTTACACCCTGGGGGGAGGCACTGAAGCTTTCTTT
D gene: -; clone size: -; J gene: TRBJ2-3; V gene: TRBV28; CDR3 protein: CASSDGTLPSVFSTDTQYF; CDR3 DNA: TGTGCCAGCAGTGACGGCACACTCCCCTCCGTCTTTAGCACAGATACGCAGTATTTT